The 10 T cell receptor beta chains below all came from one sample that was sequenced in a study of T cells after yellow fever vaccination. TCRdb re-derived calls from the 5' RACE reads in MiXCR, one entry per CDR3 protein. The table has about 260,000 distinct CDR3 sequences, approximately 5.2% seen once; the top ten hold roughly 3.4%. Sequenced material: CD4+ T cells sorted from PBMCs, taken on the day of the yellow fever booster vaccination. The receptors were sampled from a man aged 18-30 years who received the YFV17D yellow fever vaccine.

Only a few counts were recorded for this clonotype. In nucleotides, the CDR3 is TGTGCCAGCAGCTTGGGACTAGCGGGGGGGGAAGAGACCCAGTACTTC. This codes for CASSLGLAGGEETQYF. The chain links TRBV7-6 to TRBJ2-5, with TRBD2 identical over 16 bases. The CDR3 runs 16 residues. V lost 3 bases to trimming and J lost 3 bases; unmatched junction nucleotides: 1. Germline V gene data show CDR1 as SGHVS and CDR2 as FNYEAQ.

This clonotype has ten or more counts. The chain has TRBV5-1 and TRBJ2-3; TRBD2 is a possible D gene (5 bases). V shed 3 bases and J shed 4 bases, with 12 bases lying between them. The CDR3 length is 14 residues. CDR1 and CDR2 (germline): SGHRS, YFSETQ. The CDR3 protein is CASSSARAADTQYF. The DNA for the CDR3 is TGCGCCAGCAGCTCCGCGCGGGCTGCAGATACGCAGTATTTT.

The CDR3 DNA sequence: TGTGCCAGCAGCTTAAAGGGCAGGGATACGCAGTATTTT. Its protein product is CASSLKGRDTQYF. This chain connects TRBV11-3 to TRBJ2-3; D is uncertain. The CDR3 is 13 residues long. Between the trimmed V and J ends, which lost 2 bases and 6 bases, there was a span of 9 bases. Germline V CDR1 and CDR2: SGHNT, YENEEA.

This clonotype was seen a handful of times. The chain couples TRBV9 to TRBJ1-3, with D maybe TRBD1 (6 bases). The V end lost 5 bases, the J end lost 2 bases, and 8 bases lay between the germline ends. The V gene's germline CDR1 is SGDLS and CDR2 YYNGEE. CDR3 length equals 13 residues. The CDR3 here is CASSKGAGNTIYF. The CDR3 bases are TGTGCCAGCAGTAAGGGGGCTGGAAACACCATATATTTT.

This clonotype showed up just a few times. The V and J genes are TRBV6-2 or TRBV6-3 and TRBJ1-4; 7 bases map to TRBD1. The CDR3 has 16 amino acids. Germline V gene data show CDR1 as MNHEY and CDR2 as SVGEGT. V trimming: 6 bases; J trimming: 3 bases; junction bases outside the gene matches: 10. The CDR3 protein is CASSPTPQGANEKLFF. The DNA of the CDR3 is TGTGCCAGCAGCCCGACCCCGCAGGGGGCTAATGAAAAACTGTTTTTT.

This clonotype was seen more than once but under ten times. J is TRBJ2-6 and V is TRBV18, with D perhaps TRBD1 or TRBD2 (6 bases each). The germline V and J ends were trimmed by 1 base and 4 bases, with 23 bases remaining between them. This CDR3 is built from 20 residues. CDR1 and CDR2 (germline): KGHSH, LQKENI. The CDR3 loop is CASSPLQVSAPGAGANVLTF. The CDR3 nucleotides read TGTGCCAGCTCACCACTTCAGGTGTCAGCGCCGGGGGCCGGGGCCAACGTCCTGACTTTC.

This clonotype has at least ten counts. The genes are TRBV4-3 and TRBJ2-5; a possible D gene is TRBD1 (6 bases). The V gene lost 0 bases and the J gene lost 5 bases, with 10 bases spanning the gap. The CDR3 runs 14 residues. From germline, CDR1 is LGHNA and CDR2 YSLEER. The CDR3 coding sequence is TGCGCCAGCAGCCAAGATGGGGGCGGGGAGACCCAGTACTTC. It specifies CASSQDGGGETQYF.

The chain recombines TRBV6-2 or TRBV6-3 with TRBJ1-2; D is unclear. The CDR3 consists of 13 residues. Germline CDR1 is MNHEY and CDR2 is SVGEGT. V dropped 5 bases and J dropped 1 base, with 8 bases sitting between them. The CDR3 protein is CASSRRINYGYTF. The DNA of the CDR3 is TGTGCCAGCAGTCGCAGAATTAACTATGGCTACACCTTC.

This clonotype occurred a few times. The chain links TRBV12-3 or TRBV12-4 to TRBJ1-1; 8 bases match TRBD1. This CDR3 is built from 13 residues. The V and J ends lost 7 bases and 4 bases, in that order; junction bases with no gene match: 5. The DNA of the CDR3 is TGTGCCAGCACTCAACAGGGGGGCACTGAAGCTTTCTTT. Residues: CASTQQGGTEAFF.

The genes are TRBV5-8 and TRBJ2-7; no definite D call. This CDR3 contains 11 residues. Germline lookup yields CDR1 SGHTS and CDR2 YDEGEE. The V end was cut by 7 bases, the J end by 5 bases, with 10 bases between. For the CDR3, the DNA is TGTGCCAGCCGGAGAGTCGACGAGCAGTACTTC. Amino acids: CASRRVDEQYF. The variable domain in full, completed from reference TRBV5-8 and TRBJ2-7, reads EAGVTQSPTHLIKTRGQQATLRCSPISGHTSVYWYQQALGLGLQFLLWYDEGEERNRGNFPPRFSGRQFPNYSSELNVNALELEDSALYLCASRRVDEQYFGPGTRLTVT.